Listed here are 11 T cell receptor beta chains from one sample, sequenced in a study of blood T cell repertoires in COVID-19. This table comes from immunoSEQ multiplex PCR, and its TCRdb copy is limited to in-frame clones, with some not included. The table includes 150,000 to 200,000 clones, about 85% detected once. Sequenced: peripheral blood. All receptors derive from a woman older than 75 in a cohort sampled during active or convalescent COVID-19.

The rearrangement joins TRBV9 to TRBJ1-3; 7 bases are a match to TRBD1. Germline CDR1 is SGDLS and CDR2 is YYNGEE. The CDR3 contains 15 residues. V shed 2 bases and J 4 bases; nucleotides not matched to a gene: 6. The CDR3 reads CASSVGGGPGNTIYF. In nucleotides, the CDR3 is TGTGCCAGCAGCGTTGGAGGGGGCCCCGGAAACACCATATATTTT. Drawing the rest from reference TRBV9 and TRBJ1-3, the complete variable domain is DSGVTQTPKHLITATGQRVTLRCSPRSGDLSVYWYQQSLDQGLQFLIQYYNGEERAKGNILERFSAQQFPDLHSELNLSSLELGDSALYFCASSVGGGPGNTIYFGEGSWLTVV.

The V and J genes are TRBV6-5 and TRBJ2-7; possibly TRBD2 for D (5 bases). V lost 8 bases to trimming and J lost 7 bases, with 12 bases between them. This CDR3 is built from 11 residues. Per the germline V gene, CDR1 is MNHEY and CDR2 is SVGAGI. CDR3 in amino acids: CASAEGGEQYF. DNA for the CDR3: TGTGCCAGCGCAGAGGGCGGTGAGCAGTACTTC.

The chain is built from TRBV9 and TRBJ2-3; 15 positions agree with TRBD2. CDR1 is SGDLS, CDR2 YYNGEE, per germline. The CDR3 consists of 15 residues. With V trimmed by 3 bases and J by 9 bases, 5 bases remained unmatched. Here the CDR3 reads CASSAWTSGGETQYF. Written as DNA, the CDR3 is TGTGCCAGCAGCGCTTGGACTAGCGGGGGGGAAACGCAGTATTTT.

V usage is TRBV5-1 and J usage is TRBJ2-2; 14 bases are a match to TRBD2. Trimming took 5 bases from V and 4 from J; bases not matched to a gene: 4. CDR3 length: 16 residues. CDR1 is SGHRS and CDR2 is YFSETQ in the germline V gene. CDR3: CASRAGTSGGTGELFF. DNA for the CDR3: TGCGCCAGCAGGGCCGGGACTAGCGGGGGCACCGGGGAGCTGTTTTTT. Together with reference TRBV5-1 and TRBJ2-2, the CDR3 gives the full variable domain: KAGVTQTPRYLIKTRGQQVTLSCSPISGHRSVSWYQQTPGQGLQFLFEYFSETQRNKGNFPGRFSGRQFSNSRSEMNVSTLELGDSALYLCASRAGTSGGTGELFFGEGSRLTVL.

The count of this clone is one. The chain combines TRBV28 with TRBJ2-5, with 7 bases lining up with TRBD1. Unmatched junction bases numbered 14, after V lost 6 bases and J lost 4 bases. This CDR3 spans 16 amino acids. Germline assignment: CDR1 MDHEN and CDR2 SYDVKM. The CDR3 spells CASRFLSRNRGETQYF. The CDR3 region has the DNA TGTGCCAGCAGGTTTTTGTCCCGTAACAGGGGAGAGACCCAGTACTTC.

V gene TRBV24-1 combines with J gene TRBJ2-2, with 10 bases identical to TRBD1. This CDR3 has 17 amino acids. V trimming: 6 bases; J trimming: 4 bases; junction bases outside the gene matches: 10. Germline CDR1 reads KGHDR; CDR2 reads SFDVKD. The CDR3 nucleotides are TGTGCCACCAGTAGTTGGACAGGGGGGGCGGGCACCGGGGAGCTGTTTTTT. Translated, it gives CATSSWTGGAGTGELFF.

This clone came up once. This chain joins TRBV10-3 and TRBJ1-2; no clear D gene. V lost 6 bases and J 5 bases, leaving 16 bases between the germline ends. From germline, CDR1 is ENHRY and CDR2 SYGVKD. This CDR3 spans 14 amino acids. CDR3 DNA: TGTGCCATCAGACCTGTTGAGACACCGTATGGCTACACCTTC. It codes for CAIRPVETPYGYTF.

This sequence joins TRBV7-8 and TRBJ1-1; D remains ambiguous. With 2 bases removed from V and 0 bases from J, the gap between germline ends came to 7 bases. The CDR3 consists of 14 residues. The germline V gene encodes CDR1 SGHVS and CDR2 FQNEAQ. CDR3 sequence: CASSLYTLNTEAFF. In nucleotides, the CDR3 is TGTGCCAGCAGCTTATACACGCTGAACACTGAAGCTTTCTTT.

The chain joins TRBV2 to TRBJ1-4; 7 nucleotides align to TRBD1. The V gene's germline CDR1 is SNHLY and CDR2 FYNNEI. The V segment lost 4 bases and the J segment 8 bases; nucleotides outside the gene matches: 4. The CDR3 covers 13 residues. CDR3 residues: CASSGQGPEKLFF. CDR3 nucleotides: TGTGCCAGCAGTGGACAGGGTCCGGAAAAACTGTTTTTT.

The chain couples TRBV6-5 to TRBJ1-6; 7 positions match TRBD1. J was trimmed by 10 bases and V by 7 bases; bases with no gene match: 7. Germline V lookup: CDR1 MNHEY, CDR2 SVGAGI. The CDR3 loop spans 13 amino acids. The CDR3 spells CASTPGGGSPLHF. CDR3 sequence (DNA): TGTGCCAGCACTCCAGGGGGAGGCTCACCCCTCCACTTT.

The genes are TRBV29-1 and TRBJ2-5; weak D call: TRBD1 (7 bases). V gave up 5 bases and J gave up 3 bases, with 19 bases separating them. Germline assignment: CDR1 SQVTM and CDR2 ANQGSEA. This CDR3 has 15 amino acids. The CDR3 DNA reads TGCAGCGTTATAGGGGCAGGGGGGACCAAAGAGACCCAGTACTTC. Protein product: CSVIGAGGTKETQYF.